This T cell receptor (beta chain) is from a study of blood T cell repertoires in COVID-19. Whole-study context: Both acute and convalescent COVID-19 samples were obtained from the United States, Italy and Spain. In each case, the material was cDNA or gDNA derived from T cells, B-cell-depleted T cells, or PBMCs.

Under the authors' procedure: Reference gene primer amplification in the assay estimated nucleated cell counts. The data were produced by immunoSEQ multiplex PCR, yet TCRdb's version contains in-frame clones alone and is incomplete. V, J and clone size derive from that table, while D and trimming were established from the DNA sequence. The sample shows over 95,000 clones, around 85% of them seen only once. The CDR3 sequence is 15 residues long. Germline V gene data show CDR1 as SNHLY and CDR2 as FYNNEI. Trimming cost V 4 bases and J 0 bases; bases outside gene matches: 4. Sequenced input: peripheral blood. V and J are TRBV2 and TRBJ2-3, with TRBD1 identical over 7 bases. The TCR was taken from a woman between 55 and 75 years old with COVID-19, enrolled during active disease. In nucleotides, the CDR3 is TGTGCCAGCAGTGGGGACAGCTTTAGCACAGATACGCAGTATTTT. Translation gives CASSGDSFSTDTQYF. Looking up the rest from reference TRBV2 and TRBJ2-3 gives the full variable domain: EPEVTQTPSHQVTQMGQEVILRCVPISNHLYFYWYRQILGQKVEFLVSFYNNEISEKSEIFDDQFSVERPDGSNFTLKIRSTKLEDSAMYFCASSGDSFSTDTQYFGPGTRLTVL.